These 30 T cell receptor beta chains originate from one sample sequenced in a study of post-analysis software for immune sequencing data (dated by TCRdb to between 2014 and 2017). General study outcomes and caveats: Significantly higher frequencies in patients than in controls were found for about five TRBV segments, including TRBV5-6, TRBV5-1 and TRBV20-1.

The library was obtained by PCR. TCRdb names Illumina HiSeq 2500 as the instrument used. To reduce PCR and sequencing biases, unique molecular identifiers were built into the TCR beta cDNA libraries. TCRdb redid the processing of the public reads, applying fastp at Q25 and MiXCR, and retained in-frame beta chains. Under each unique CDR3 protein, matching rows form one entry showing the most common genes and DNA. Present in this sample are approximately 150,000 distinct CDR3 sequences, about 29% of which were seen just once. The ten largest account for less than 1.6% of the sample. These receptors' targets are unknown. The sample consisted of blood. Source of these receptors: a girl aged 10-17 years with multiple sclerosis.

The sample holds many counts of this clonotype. The CDR3 DNA is TGTGCCAGCAGCTTGGCGACACGCGGGTACTCCTCCTACGAGCAGTACTTC. Translating it yields CASSLATRGYSSYEQYF. The chain joins TRBV5-4 to TRBJ2-7; weak D call: TRBD2 (5 bases). The CDR3 is 17 residues long. Trimming took 0 bases from V and 0 from J, leaving 16 bases between them. Germline values: CDR1 SGHNT, CDR2 YYREEE (reference sequence).

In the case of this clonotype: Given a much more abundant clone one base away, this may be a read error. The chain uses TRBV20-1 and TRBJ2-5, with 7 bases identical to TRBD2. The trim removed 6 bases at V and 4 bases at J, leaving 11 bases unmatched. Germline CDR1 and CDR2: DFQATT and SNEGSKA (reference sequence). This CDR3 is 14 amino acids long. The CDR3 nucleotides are TGCAGTGCCTCCAAGGGGAGGGCCGCAGAGACCCAGTACTTC. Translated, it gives CSASKGRAAETQYF.

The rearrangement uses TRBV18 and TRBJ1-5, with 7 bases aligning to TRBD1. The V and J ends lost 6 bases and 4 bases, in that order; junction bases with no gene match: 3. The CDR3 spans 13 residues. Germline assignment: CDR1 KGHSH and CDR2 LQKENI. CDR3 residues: CASSVDRNQPQHF. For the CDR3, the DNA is TGTGCCAGCTCGGTGGACAGGAATCAGCCCCAGCATTTT. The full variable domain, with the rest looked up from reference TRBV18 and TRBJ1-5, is NAGVMQNPRHLVRRRGQEARLRCSPMKGHSHVYWYRQLPEEGLKFMVYLQKENIIDESGMPKERFSAEFPKEGPSILRIQQVVRGDSAAYFCASSVDRNQPQHFGDGTRLSIL.

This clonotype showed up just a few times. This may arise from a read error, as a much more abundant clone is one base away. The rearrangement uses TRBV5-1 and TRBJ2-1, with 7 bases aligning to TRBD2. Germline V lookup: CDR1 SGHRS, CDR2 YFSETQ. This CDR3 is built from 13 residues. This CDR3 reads CASSLGLNNERFF. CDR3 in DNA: TGCGCCAGCAGCCTGGGACTAAACAATGAGCGGTTCTTC.

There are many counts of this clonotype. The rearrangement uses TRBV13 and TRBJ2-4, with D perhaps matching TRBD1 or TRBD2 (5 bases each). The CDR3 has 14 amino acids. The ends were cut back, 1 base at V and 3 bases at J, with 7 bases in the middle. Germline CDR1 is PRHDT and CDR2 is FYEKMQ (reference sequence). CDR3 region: CASSLVGVKNIQYF. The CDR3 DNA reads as TGTGCCAGCAGCTTAGTGGGGGTCAAAAACATTCAGTACTTC.

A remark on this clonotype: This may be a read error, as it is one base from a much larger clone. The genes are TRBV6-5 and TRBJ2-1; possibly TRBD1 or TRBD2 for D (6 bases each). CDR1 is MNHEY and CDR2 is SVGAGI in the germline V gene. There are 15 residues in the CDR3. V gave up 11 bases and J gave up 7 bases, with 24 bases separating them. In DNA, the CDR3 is TGTGCCTGCACCTCCGGGACAAAGGCGGGGAATGAGCAGTTCTTC. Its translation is CACTSGTKAGNEQFF.

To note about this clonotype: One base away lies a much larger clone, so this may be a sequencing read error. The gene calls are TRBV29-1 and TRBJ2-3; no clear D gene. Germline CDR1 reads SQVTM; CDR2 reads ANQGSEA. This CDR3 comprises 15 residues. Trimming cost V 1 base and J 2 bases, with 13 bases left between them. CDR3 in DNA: TGCAGCGTTGAAGTGTCAGTATTAGACACAGATACGCAGTATTTT. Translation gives CSVEVSVLDTDTQYF.

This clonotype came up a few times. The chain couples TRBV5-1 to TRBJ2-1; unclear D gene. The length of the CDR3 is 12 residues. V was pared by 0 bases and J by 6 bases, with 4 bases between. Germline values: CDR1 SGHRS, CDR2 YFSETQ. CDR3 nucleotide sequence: TGCGCCAGCAGCTTGGTTGTCAATGAGCAGTTCTTC. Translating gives CASSLVVNEQFF.

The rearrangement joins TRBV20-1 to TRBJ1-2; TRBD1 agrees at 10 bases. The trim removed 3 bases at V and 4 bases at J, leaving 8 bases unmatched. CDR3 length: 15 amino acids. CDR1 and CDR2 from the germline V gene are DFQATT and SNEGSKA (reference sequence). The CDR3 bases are TGCAGTGCTAGGGACAGGGGGAGAGTAGGCTATGGCTACACCTTC. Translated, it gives CSARDRGRVGYGYTF.

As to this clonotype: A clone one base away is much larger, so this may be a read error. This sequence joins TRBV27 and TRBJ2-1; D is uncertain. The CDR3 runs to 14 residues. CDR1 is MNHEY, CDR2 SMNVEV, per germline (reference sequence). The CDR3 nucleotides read TGTACCAGCAGTTTAGGGCTACCTCCATACGAGCAGTTCTTC. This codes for CTSSLGLPPYEQFF.

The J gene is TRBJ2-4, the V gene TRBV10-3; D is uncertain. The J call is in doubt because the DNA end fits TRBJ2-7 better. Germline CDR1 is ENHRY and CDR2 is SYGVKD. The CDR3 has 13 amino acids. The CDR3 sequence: CAISEEQSYEQYF. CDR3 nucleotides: TGTGCCATCAGTGAAGAACAGTCCTACGAGCAGTACTTC.

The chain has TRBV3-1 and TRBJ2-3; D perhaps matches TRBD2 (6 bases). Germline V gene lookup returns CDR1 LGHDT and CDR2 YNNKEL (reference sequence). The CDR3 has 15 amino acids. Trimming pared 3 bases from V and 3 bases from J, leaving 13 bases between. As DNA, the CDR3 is TGTGCCAGCAGCCAGCGGGATGGGCCTACAGATACGCAGTATTTT. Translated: CASSQRDGPTDTQYF.

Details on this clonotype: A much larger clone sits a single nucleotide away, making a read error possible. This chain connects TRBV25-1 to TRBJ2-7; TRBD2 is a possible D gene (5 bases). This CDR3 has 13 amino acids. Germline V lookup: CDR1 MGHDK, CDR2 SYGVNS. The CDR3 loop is CAGSDEGSYEQYF. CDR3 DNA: TGTGCCGGCAGTGACGAGGGCTCCTACGAGCAGTACTTC.

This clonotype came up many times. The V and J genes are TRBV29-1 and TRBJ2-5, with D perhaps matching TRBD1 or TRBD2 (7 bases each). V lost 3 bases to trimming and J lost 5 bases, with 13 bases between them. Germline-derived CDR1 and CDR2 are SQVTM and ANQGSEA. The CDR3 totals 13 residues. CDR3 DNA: TGCAGCGTTGAGGCAGGGGGGGCGGAGACCCAGTACTTC. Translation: CSVEAGGAETQYF.

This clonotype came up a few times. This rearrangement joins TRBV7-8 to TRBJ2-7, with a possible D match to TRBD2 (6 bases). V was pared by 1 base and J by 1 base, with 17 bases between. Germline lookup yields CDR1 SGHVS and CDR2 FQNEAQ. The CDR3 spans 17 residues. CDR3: CASSLEAGSLGSYEQYF. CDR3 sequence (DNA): TGTGCCAGCAGCTTAGAAGCGGGCAGCCTGGGGTCCTACGAGCAGTACTTC.

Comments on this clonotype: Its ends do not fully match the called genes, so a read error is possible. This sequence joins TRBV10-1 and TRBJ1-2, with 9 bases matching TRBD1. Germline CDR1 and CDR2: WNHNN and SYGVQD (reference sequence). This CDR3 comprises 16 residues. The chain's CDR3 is CASTRDRVGTNYGCTF. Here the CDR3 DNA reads TGCGCCAGCACCCGGGACAGGGTCGGAACTAACTATGGCTGCACCTTC.

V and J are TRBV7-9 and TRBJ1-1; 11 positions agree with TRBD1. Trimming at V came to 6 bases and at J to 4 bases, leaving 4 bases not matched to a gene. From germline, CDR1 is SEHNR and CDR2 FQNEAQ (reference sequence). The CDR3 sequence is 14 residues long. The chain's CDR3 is CASRTGTGGTEAFF. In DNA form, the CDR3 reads TGTGCCAGCAGGACCGGGACAGGGGGCACTGAAGCTTTCTTT.

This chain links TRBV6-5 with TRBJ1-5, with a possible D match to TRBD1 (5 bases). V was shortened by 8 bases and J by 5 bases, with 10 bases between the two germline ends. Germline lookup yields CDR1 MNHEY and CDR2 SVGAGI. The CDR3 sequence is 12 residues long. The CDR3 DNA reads TGTGCCAGCGGGGGGGGAGATCAGCCCCAGCATTTT. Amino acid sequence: CASGGGDQPQHF.

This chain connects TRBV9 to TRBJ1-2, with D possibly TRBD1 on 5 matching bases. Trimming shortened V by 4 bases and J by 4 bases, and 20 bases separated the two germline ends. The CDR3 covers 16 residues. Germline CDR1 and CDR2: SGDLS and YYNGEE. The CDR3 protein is CASSRTNLQESYGYTF. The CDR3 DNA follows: TGTGCCAGCAGCCGTACCAATTTACAGGAATCCTATGGCTACACCTTC.

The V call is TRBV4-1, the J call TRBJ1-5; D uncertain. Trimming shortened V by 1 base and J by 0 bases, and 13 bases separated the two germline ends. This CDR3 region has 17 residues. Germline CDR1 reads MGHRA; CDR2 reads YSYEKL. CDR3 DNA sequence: TGCGCCAGCAGCCAAGGTCGGGCAGATTATAGCAATCAGCCCCAGCATTTT. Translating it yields CASSQGRADYSNQPQHF.

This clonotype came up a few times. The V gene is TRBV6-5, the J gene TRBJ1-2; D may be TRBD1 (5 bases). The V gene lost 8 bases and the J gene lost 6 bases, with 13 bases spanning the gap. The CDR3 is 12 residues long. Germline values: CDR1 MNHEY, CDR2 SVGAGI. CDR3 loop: CASRVGLDGYTF. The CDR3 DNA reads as TGTGCCAGCCGGGTGGGGCTGGATGGCTACACCTTC.

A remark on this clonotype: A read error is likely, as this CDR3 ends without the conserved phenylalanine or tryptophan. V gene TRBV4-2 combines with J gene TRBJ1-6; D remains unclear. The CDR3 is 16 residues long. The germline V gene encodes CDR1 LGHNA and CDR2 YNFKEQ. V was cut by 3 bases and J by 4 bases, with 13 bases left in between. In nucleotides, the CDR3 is TGTGCCAGCAGCCAGGGAAGGCAGGAGTATAATTCACCCCTCCACGTT. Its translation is CASSQGRQEYNSPLHV.

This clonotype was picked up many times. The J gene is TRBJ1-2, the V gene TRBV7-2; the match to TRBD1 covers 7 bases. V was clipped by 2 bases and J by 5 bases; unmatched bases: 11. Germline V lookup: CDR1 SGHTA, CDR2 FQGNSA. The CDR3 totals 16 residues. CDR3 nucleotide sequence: TGTGCCAGCAGCTTATCACTCTTCAGGGGGGAATATGGCTACACCTTC. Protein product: CASSLSLFRGEYGYTF.

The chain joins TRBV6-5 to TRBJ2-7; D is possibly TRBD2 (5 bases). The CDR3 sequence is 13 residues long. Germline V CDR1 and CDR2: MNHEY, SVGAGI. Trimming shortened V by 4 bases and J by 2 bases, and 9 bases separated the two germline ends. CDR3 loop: CASSSREAYEQYF. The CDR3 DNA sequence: TGTGCCAGCAGTTCGAGGGAAGCCTACGAGCAGTACTTC.

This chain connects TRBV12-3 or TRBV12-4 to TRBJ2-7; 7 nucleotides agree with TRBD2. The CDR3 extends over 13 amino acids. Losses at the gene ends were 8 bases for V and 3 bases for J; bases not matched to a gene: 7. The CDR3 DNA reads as TGTGCCAGCTGTAAGGCTAGCGGCTACGAGCAGTACTTC. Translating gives CASCKASGYEQYF.

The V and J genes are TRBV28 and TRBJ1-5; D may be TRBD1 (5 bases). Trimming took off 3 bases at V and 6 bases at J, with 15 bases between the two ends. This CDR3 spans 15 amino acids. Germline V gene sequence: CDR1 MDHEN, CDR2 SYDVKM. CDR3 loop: CASSFWGGGGQPQHF. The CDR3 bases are TGTGCCAGCAGTTTTTGGGGTGGGGGTGGTCAGCCCCAGCATTTT.

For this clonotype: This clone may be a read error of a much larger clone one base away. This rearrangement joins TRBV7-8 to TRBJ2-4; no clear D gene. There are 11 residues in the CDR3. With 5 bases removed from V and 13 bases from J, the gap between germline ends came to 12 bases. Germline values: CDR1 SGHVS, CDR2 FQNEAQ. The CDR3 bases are TGTGCCAGCAGCCCCGATCACGGGCAGTACTTC. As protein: CASSPDHGQYF.

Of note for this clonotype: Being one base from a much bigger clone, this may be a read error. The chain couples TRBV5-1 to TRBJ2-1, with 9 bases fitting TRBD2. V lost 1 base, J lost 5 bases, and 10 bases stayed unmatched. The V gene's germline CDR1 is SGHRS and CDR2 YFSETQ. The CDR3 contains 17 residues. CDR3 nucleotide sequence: TGCGCCAGCAGCTTGAGTAGCGGGAGTAGAGCAGACAATGAGCAGTTCTTC. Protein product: CASSLSSGSRADNEQFF.

The CDR3 DNA follows: TGCGCCAGCAGCTTGGATGAGGGAGTCGGCACCGGGGAGCTGTTTTTT. Translating gives CASSLDEGVGTGELFF. The V and J genes are TRBV5-1 and TRBJ2-2, with D possibly matching TRBD2 (5 bases). Germline assignment: CDR1 SGHRS and CDR2 YFSETQ. The length of the CDR3 is 16 residues. V lost 0 bases and J lost 4, with 13 bases in between. Combining the CDR3 with reference TRBV5-1 and TRBJ2-2 gives the whole variable domain KAGVTQTPRYLIKTRGQQVTLSCSPISGHRSVSWYQQTPGQGLQFLFEYFSETQRNKGNFPGRFSGRQFSNSRSEMNVSTLELGDSALYLCASSLDEGVGTGELFFGEGSRLTVL.

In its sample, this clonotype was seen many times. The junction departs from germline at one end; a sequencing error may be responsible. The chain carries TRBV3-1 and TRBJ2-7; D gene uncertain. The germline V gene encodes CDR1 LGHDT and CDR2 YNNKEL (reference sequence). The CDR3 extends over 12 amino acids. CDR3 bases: TGTCCCAGCAGCCCTTTCGTGGGCGAGCAGTACTTC. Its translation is CPSSPFVGEQYF.